The 21 T cell receptor beta chains given below trace back to one sample, sequenced in a study of blood T cell repertoires in COVID-19. The table came from immunoSEQ multiplex PCR; TCRdb's copy has only in-frame clones and leaves some out. The table has tens of thousands of clones, approximately 78% seen once. Sequenced sample: peripheral blood. These receptors were taken from a human donor in a cohort sampled during active COVID-19.

The chain combines TRBV30 with TRBJ2-2; 12 bases fit TRBD2. There are 14 residues in the CDR3. CDR1 GTSNPN and CDR2 SVGIG come from the germline V gene (reference sequence). The J segment lost 6 bases and the V segment lost 3 bases, leaving 2 bases of the junction unmatched. CDR3 protein: CAWRASGRAGELFF. The CDR3 nucleotides are TGTGCCTGGAGAGCTAGCGGGAGGGCCGGGGAGCTGTTTTTT.

The count of this clone is one. CDR3 sequence reads: CASSSWTSGGAGEQYF. The CDR3 DNA reads TGTGCCAGCAGCTCCTGGACTAGCGGAGGGGCTGGAGAGCAGTACTTC. The chain links TRBV5-6 to TRBJ2-7; 10 bases are a match to TRBD2. V trimming: 3 bases; J trimming: 7 bases; junction bases outside the gene matches: 13. The CDR3 consists of 16 residues. Germline assignment: CDR1 SGHDT and CDR2 YYEEEE.

The chain employs TRBV28 and TRBJ1-5; D is possibly TRBD1 (6 bases). The germline CDR1 and CDR2 sequences are MDHEN and SYDVKM. V was clipped by 6 bases and J by 0 bases, with 18 bases between them. The CDR3 sequence is 17 residues long. The CDR3 protein is CASSPNKQGNSNQPQHF. The DNA of the CDR3 is TGTGCCAGCAGCCCGAACAAACAGGGAAATAGCAATCAGCCCCAGCATTTT.

The genes are TRBV9 and TRBJ2-3; 7 nucleotides align to TRBD2. Trimming took 3 bases from V and 5 from J; bases not matched to a gene: 0. CDR3 length equals 12 residues. The germline CDR1 and CDR2 sequences are SGDLS and YYNGEE. The DNA of the CDR3 is TGTGCCAGCAGCGCGGGGGGAGATACGCAGTATTTT. Its protein product is CASSAGGDTQYF.

This clone showed up just a few times. This chain joins TRBV19 and TRBJ2-7; D is unclear. The CDR3 is 12 amino acids. Trimming took 4 bases from V and 5 from J, leaving 9 bases between them. Germline loops: CDR1 LNHDA, CDR2 SQIVND (reference sequence). CDR3 region: CASSTRFDEQYF. For the CDR3, the DNA is TGTGCCAGTAGTACTAGATTTGACGAGCAGTACTTC. The whole variable domain, filled in from reference TRBV19 and TRBJ2-7, reads DGGITQSPKYLFRKEGQNVTLSCEQNLNHDAMYWYRQDPGQGLRLIYYSQIVNDFQKGDIAEGYSVSREKKESFPLTVTSAQKNPTAFYLCASSTRFDEQYFGPGTRLTVT.

The chain recombines TRBV4-1 with TRBJ2-1; 9 bases are a match to TRBD2. V was pared by 0 bases and J by 9 bases, with 9 bases of the junction left unmatched. The germline V gene encodes CDR1 MGHRA and CDR2 YSYEKL. This CDR3 is 16 amino acids long. The CDR3 DNA reads as TGCGCCAGCAGCCAAGATCCCGCGGGAGGGGGGCTTGAGCAGTTCTTC. As protein: CASSQDPAGGGLEQFF.

This chain joins TRBV19 and TRBJ1-5; D remains ambiguous. CDR1 and CDR2 from the germline V gene are LNHDA and SQIVND (reference sequence). The length of the CDR3 is 13 residues. V gave up 0 bases and J gave up 6 bases, with 6 bases separating them. The CDR3 bases are TGTGCCAGTAGTATAGAGAGAGGTCAGCCCCAGCATTTT. This translates into CASSIERGQPQHF.

This clone has only one observation. The chain recombines TRBV18 with TRBJ2-3; 15 bases agree with TRBD2. The V gene end was trimmed by 3 bases and the J gene end by 3 bases; junction bases not matched to a gene: 1. The germline gives CDR1 KGHSH, CDR2 LQKENI. CDR3 length: 16 residues. CDR3 nucleotides: TGTGCCAGCTCACCCGGACTAGCGGGAGGGACAGATACGCAGTATTTT. It yields the protein CASSPGLAGGTDTQYF.

This clone was observed a single time. The chain couples TRBV28 to TRBJ2-3; 9 bases fit TRBD2. The CDR3 covers 16 residues. CDR1 is MDHEN and CDR2 is SYDVKM in the germline V gene. V lost 5 bases and J lost 4; bases outside the gene matches: 10. CDR3 protein: CASSLRSGRGADTQYF. The CDR3 DNA is TGTGCCAGCAGTCTCCGTAGCGGGAGAGGGGCAGATACGCAGTATTTT. Combining the CDR3 with reference TRBV28 and TRBJ2-3 gives the whole variable domain DVKVTQSSRYLVKRTGEKVFLECVQDMDHENMFWYRQDPGLGLRLIYFSYDVKMKEKGDIPEGYSVSREKKERFSLILESASTNQTSMYLCASSLRSGRGADTQYFGPGTRLTVL.

The chain links TRBV19 to TRBJ2-7; 8 bases fit TRBD1. Per the germline V gene, CDR1 is LNHDA and CDR2 is SQIVND (reference sequence). This CDR3 is 14 amino acids long. Trimming cost V 7 bases and J 3 bases; bases outside gene matches: 8. The CDR3 DNA reads TGTGCCAGTAAGAGTGGACAGGGTATCTACGAGCAGTACTTC. Translation gives CASKSGQGIYEQYF. Full variable domain (rest looked up from reference TRBV19 and TRBJ2-7): DGGITQSPKYLFRKEGQNVTLSCEQNLNHDAMYWYRQDPGQGLRLIYYSQIVNDFQKGDIAEGYSVSREKKESFPLTVTSAQKNPTAFYLCASKSGQGIYEQYFGPGTRLTVT.

A few counts support this clone. This chain connects TRBV7-2 to TRBJ2-5, with TRBD1 matching over 12 bases. The V gene end was trimmed by 5 bases and the J gene end by 4 bases; junction bases not matched to a gene: 5. CDR3 length: 15 amino acids. Germline values: CDR1 SGHTA, CDR2 FQGNSA. The CDR3 loop reads CASSQGQGAIETQYF. In DNA, the CDR3 is TGTGCCAGCAGCCAGGGACAGGGGGCAATAGAGACCCAGTACTTC.

J is TRBJ2-5 and V is TRBV29-1, with 9 bases identical to TRBD2. With V trimmed by 2 bases and J by 3 bases, 10 bases remained unmatched. Germline CDR1 and CDR2: SQVTM and ANQGSEA. The CDR3 runs to 16 residues. The CDR3, as DNA: TGCAGCGTTGAACCTACTCGGGCTAGCGGGGAAGAGACCCAGTACTTC. Residues: CSVEPTRASGEETQYF.

The chain employs TRBV7-9 and TRBJ1-2, with TRBD1 identical over 7 bases. The CDR3 extends over 15 amino acids. The V and J ends lost 6 bases and 6 bases, in that order; junction bases with no gene match: 13. CDR1 and CDR2 (germline): SEHNR, FQNEAQ (reference sequence). CDR3 amino acids: CASSYYDRAFDGYTF. CDR3 sequence (DNA): TGTGCCAGCAGTTATTACGACAGGGCCTTTGATGGCTACACCTTC. The entire variable domain, with the rest obtained from reference TRBV7-9 and TRBJ1-2, is as follows: DTGVSQNPRHKITKRGQNVTFRCDPISEHNRLYWYRQTLGQGPEFLTYFQNEAQLEKSRLLSDRFSAERPKGSFSTLEIQRTEQGDSAMYLCASSYYDRAFDGYTFGSGTRLTVV.

The chain has TRBV6-1 and TRBJ1-2, with TRBD1 matching over 8 bases. With V trimmed by 3 bases and J by 4 bases, 7 bases remained unmatched. The CDR3 covers 15 residues. Germline V lookup: CDR1 MNHNS, CDR2 SASEGT. CDR3 sequence: CASSEAGQGGYGYTF. The CDR3 region has the DNA TGTGCCAGCAGTGAGGCTGGACAGGGAGGCTATGGCTACACCTTC.

This chain joins TRBV29-1 and TRBJ2-7, with 7 bases lining up with TRBD1. Germline lookup yields CDR1 SQVTM and CDR2 ANQGSEA. CDR3 length: 12 residues. V trimming: 7 bases; J trimming: 6 bases; junction bases outside the gene matches: 9. The CDR3 DNA reads as TGCAGCGCCGGTGGGGACAGCAGCGAGCAGTACTTC. It translates to CSAGGDSSEQYF.

The chain recombines TRBV4-2 with TRBJ2-7; D may be TRBD1 (5 bases). From germline, CDR1 is LGHNA and CDR2 YNFKEQ. Trimming shortened V by 2 bases and J by 4 bases, and 15 bases separated the two germline ends. There are 15 residues in the CDR3. The CDR3 protein is CASSQRSVGLYEQYF. In nucleotides, the CDR3 is TGTGCCAGCAGCCAACGCAGCGTGGGGCTATACGAGCAGTACTTC.

The chain links TRBV10-3 to TRBJ1-2; D is uncertain. Germline CDR1 ENHRY, CDR2 SYGVKD. The CDR3 length is 14 residues. Deletions cut 0 bases from V and 8 bases from J, with 13 bases between. The CDR3: CAISESAGPAGYTF. As DNA, the CDR3 is TGTGCCATCAGTGAGTCGGCGGGCCCGGCAGGCTACACCTTC.

The J gene is TRBJ1-1, the V gene TRBV18; D call uncertain. From germline, CDR1 is KGHSH and CDR2 LQKENI. CDR3 length: 13 residues. V lost 3 bases and J 1 base, leaving 6 bases between the germline ends. CDR3 amino acids: CASSPGSNTEAFF. Here the CDR3 DNA reads TGTGCCAGCTCACCCGGTTCGAACACTGAAGCTTTCTTT.

The V and J genes are TRBV10-1 and TRBJ1-1; possible D gene TRBD1, 6 bases. This CDR3 contains 13 residues. Germline V lookup: CDR1 WNHNN, CDR2 SYGVQD (reference sequence). V lost 3 bases to trimming and J lost 6 bases, with 11 bases between them. CDR3 in DNA: TGCGCCAGCAGTGAACAGGGACCCGCTGAAGCTTTCTTT. The encoded protein is CASSEQGPAEAFF.

This clone was recorded a few times. The chain is built from TRBV5-4 and TRBJ2-3; TRBD2 matches 8 bases. V lost 4 bases and J lost 1; bases outside the gene matches: 8. The CDR3 loop spans 16 amino acids. The V gene's germline CDR1 is SGHNT and CDR2 YYREEE (reference sequence). CDR3 sequence (DNA): TGTGCCAGCAGCACGGGAGGGACGAGGGGCACAGATACGCAGTATTTT. Its protein product is CASSTGGTRGTDTQYF.

The V call is TRBV6-5, the J call TRBJ2-3, with D possibly matching TRBD1 (5 bases). V was trimmed by 0 bases and J by 4 bases, leaving 14 bases between them. The V gene's germline CDR1 is MNHEY and CDR2 SVGAGI. This CDR3 is 16 amino acids long. CDR3 residues: CASSYSGAHTSDTQYF. The CDR3 bases are TGTGCCAGCAGTTACTCTGGGGCCCACACATCAGATACGCAGTATTTT.